The rows below give T cell receptor beta chains drawn from one sample of a study of T cells in localized non-small cell lung cancer. TCRdb's table, derived via immunoSEQ multiplex PCR, lists solely in-frame clones and lacks some. The sample lists some 50,000 clones; more than 85% were seen once. The material was PBMCs, obtained before any cancer treatment. Receptors originate from a female donor with stage II lung adenocarcinoma. Each CDR3 is given with its conserved first and last residue. A D gene is named only where the DNA matches it firmly. The size entry is marked missing in some rows and otherwise reads once, few, many or a size class.

>TRBJ1-1|NA|16|NA|TRBV4-1
TGCGCCAGCAGTTTCGGGTCCCGGGACATTGACACTGAAGCTTTCTTT
CASSFGSRDIDTEAFF
>TRBJ1-4|NA|22|NA|TRBV4-2
TGTGCCAGCAGCCAAGAATGGAGTGTAGGTTCAGGGGAGGGTTGGGTTGTCGAAAAACTGTTTTTT
CASSQEWSVGSGEGWVVEKLFF
>TRBJ2-7|NA|14|TRBD1|TRBV29-1
TGCAGCGTTGAAGGAGGACAGGGTATCTACGAGCAGTACTTC
CSVEGGQGIYEQYF
>TRBJ2-2|NA|18|TRBD1|TRBV7-9
TGTGCCAGCAGCTTAGCCCGGACAGGGAACCTGAACACCGGGGAGCTGTTTTTT
CASSLARTGNLNTGELFF
>TRBJ2-7|NA|12|NA|TRBV5-4
TGTGCCAGCAGGTCGGACCTCTACGAGCAGTACTTC
CASRSDLYEQYF
>TRBJ1-1|NA|15|TRBD1|TRBV6-5
TGTGCCAGCAGTTACTCAGGACAGGGACTCACTGAAGCTTTCTTT
CASSYSGQGLTEAFF
>TRBJ1-4|NA|15|TRBD1|TRBV9
TGTGCCAGCAGCGTAGGGGCAGGGGGCGATGAAAAACTGTTTTTT
CASSVGAGGDEKLFF
>TRBJ1-4|NA|14|NA|TRBV18
TGTGCCAGCTCACCACGGCAGGGTAGTGAAAAACTGTTTTTT
CASSPRQGSEKLFF
>TRBJ1-1|NA|14|NA|TRBV30
TGTGCCTGGAGTGTAAGGGGGGTGAACACTGAAGCTTTCTTT
CAWSVRGVNTEAFF
>TRBJ2-1|NA|15|TRBD2|TRBV6-1
TGTGCCAGCAGTGAAGCGGGGAGGGGATACAATGAGCAGTTCTTC
CASSEAGRGYNEQFF
>TRBJ1-6|NA|15|NA|TRBV28
TGTGCCAGCCGAACCCGGGCAGGGAACAATTCACCCCTCCACTTT
CASRTRAGNNSPLHF
>TRBJ2-2|NA|14|TRBD2|TRBV6-4
TGTGCCAGCAAGTCTAGCGGGGAGGTCGGGGAGCTGTTTTTT
CASKSSGEVGELFF
>TRBJ1-2|NA|11|NA|TRBV6-5
TGTGCCAGCGGAAGGAACTATGGCTACACCTTC
CASGRNYGYTF
>TRBJ1-2|few|18|NA|TRBV9
TGTGCCAGCAGCGTAGCTCCAAATTCCGGACAGCTCAATTATGGCTACACCTTC
CASSVAPNSGQLNYGYTF
>TRBJ1-1|NA|15|NA|TRBV6-1
TGTGCCAGCAGTGAAATGACTTCCCCGAACACTGAAGCTTTCTTT
CASSEMTSPNTEAFF
>TRBJ2-2|NA|15|NA|TRBV19
TGTGCCAGTAGTATTAGTTGGGGCAACACCGGGGAGCTGTTTTTT
CASSISWGNTGELFF
>TRBJ2-5|once|13|NA|TRBV2
TGTGCCAGCAGGATCGACTCCCAAGAGACCCAGTACTTC
CASRIDSQETQYF
>TRBJ1-3|NA|16|NA|TRBV5-1
TGCGCCAGCAGCTTGGGCGACAGAGACTCTGGAAACACCATATATTTT
CASSLGDRDSGNTIYF
>TRBJ1-4|NA|14|TRBD1|TRBV28
TGTGCCAGCAGCAAACAGGGGCTGAGGGAAAAACTGTTTTTT
CASSKQGLREKLFF
>TRBJ2-2|once|12|NA|TRBV11-3
TGTGCCAGCAGCACCCGTTCCGGGGAGCTGTTTTTT
CASSTRSGELFF
>TRBJ2-2|once|16|NA|TRBV19
TGTGCCAGTAAACGAAAAGACAAAGGGTTGGCCGGGGAGCTGTTTTTT
CASKRKDKGLAGELFF
>TRBJ2-5|NA|15|NA|TRBV18
TGTGCCAGCTCACCTCCCCGGGGGCAGGGAGAGACCCAGTACTTC
CASSPPRGQGETQYF
>TRBJ2-3|NA|15|NA|TRBV6-4
TGTGCCAGCAGCGCTTGGGGGGGACACACAGATACGCAGTATTTT
CASSAWGGHTDTQYF
>TRBJ2-1|NA|12|NA|TRBV5-4
TGTGCCAGCAGCTTGGGGGGCAATGAGCAGTTCTTC
CASSLGGNEQFF
>TRBJ2-6|NA|19|NA|TRBV5-6
TGTGCCAGCACTCCGGGGGTCCAGGGGAAAAAGTCTGGGGCCAACGTCCTGACTTTC
CASTPGVQGKKSGANVLTF
>TRBJ1-6|NA|14|NA|TRBV6-1
TGTGCCAGCAGTGGCAAAGGCGGTAATTCACCCCTCCACTTT
CASSGKGGNSPLHF
>TRBJ1-2|NA|11|NA|TRBV6-5
TGTGCCAGCAGTGGCTCACGTGGCTACACCTTC
CASSGSRGYTF
>TRBJ1-1|NA|13|NA|TRBV7-6
TGTGCCAGCAGCCAGGGACAGAACACTGAAGCTTTCTTT
CASSQGQNTEAFF
>TRBJ1-5|NA|16|NA|TRBV7-9
TGTGCCAGCAGCGACGGCAGGCTTAGGGGCAATCAGCCCCAGCATTTT
CASSDGRLRGNQPQHF
>TRBJ2-3|NA|16|TRBD2|TRBV11-2
TGTGCCAGCAGGATGGGGAGAGCGGGGGGTGGAGATACGCAGTATTTT
CASRMGRAGGGDTQYF
>TRBJ2-7|NA|15|TRBD2|TRBV4-2
TGTGCCAGCAGCCGCGAGCGGGGGGGCCTCTACGAGCAGTACTTC
CASSRERGGLYEQYF
>TRBJ2-7|once|15|TRBD1|TRBV27
TGTGCCAGCAGTTTACCGGGACAGGGGAGGTCCGAGCAGTACTTC
CASSLPGQGRSEQYF
>TRBJ2-7|NA|14|TRBD1|TRBV5-1
TGCGCCAGCAGCTTGGATAGGACAGGGAGTGAGCAGTACTTC
CASSLDRTGSEQYF
>TRBJ1-1|NA|15|TRBD1|TRBV6-1
TGTGCCAGCAGTAGGTGGGACAGGGCGAACACTGAAGCTTTCTTT
CASSRWDRANTEAFF
>TRBJ2-2|NA|14|TRBD1|TRBV7-9
TGTGCCAGCTTGGGACAGACCAACACCGGGGAGCTGTTTTTT
CASLGQTNTGELFF
>TRBJ2-7|few|11|NA|TRBV19
TGTGCCAGTAGCCATCGCTACGAGCAGTACTTC
CASSHRYEQYF
>TRBJ2-7|NA|14|TRBD2|TRBV7-6
TGTGCCAGCAGCTTAGGCGGGGGGACCTACGAGCAGTACTTC
CASSLGGGTYEQYF
>TRBJ1-3|NA|15|NA|TRBV5-1
TGCGCCAGCAGCTTGTCTGGGCAGCCTGGAAACACCATATATTTT
CASSLSGQPGNTIYF
>TRBJ2-4|NA|15|NA|TRBV30
TGTGCCTGGAGTGTTGGACAGCTAGCCAAAAACATTCAGTACTTC
CAWSVGQLAKNIQYF
>TRBJ2-1|NA|15|TRBD1|TRBV5-1
TGCGCCAGCAGCAAGGGACAGGGAGATACTCGGGGGCAGTTCTTC
CASSKGQGDTRGQFF
>TRBJ1-1|NA|18|NA|TRBV5-1
TGCGCCAGCAGCTTGGCCCAGGGAGAAAAAGGTCGGAACACTGAAGCTTTCTTT
CASSLAQGEKGRNTEAFF
>TRBJ1-3|NA|17|NA|TRBV18
TGTGCCAGCTCACCCCAGATACCCATCTCCTCTGGAAACACCATATATTTT
CASSPQIPISSGNTIYF
>TRBJ1-1|NA|16|NA|TRBV4-1
TGCGCCAGCAGCAATCCTAGGGGTACCATGAACACTGAAGCTTTCTTT
CASSNPRGTMNTEAFF
>TRBJ2-3|NA|15|TRBD2|TRBV6-1
TGTGCCAGCAGTGTAGTCGGAGCGGGGGTAGATACGCAGTATTTT
CASSVVGAGVDTQYF
>TRBJ1-1|NA|13|NA|TRBV11-3
TGTGCCAGCAGCTTTACTTCGAACACTGAAGCTTTCTTT
CASSFTSNTEAFF
>TRBJ2-1|NA|17|NA|TRBV21-1
TGTGCCAGCAGCAAACCCCGGACAGGGGCCCTTGTCAATGAGCAGTTCTTC
CASSKPRTGALVNEQFF
>TRBJ1-2|NA|13|TRBD1|TRBV7-2
TGTGCCAGCAGCCCGACAGGGAACTATGGCTACACCTTC
CASSPTGNYGYTF
>TRBJ2-3|NA|17|NA|TRBV11-3
TGTGCCAGCAGCTTAGGGGGGGCCGGTGGTGGCACAGATACGCAGTATTTT
CASSLGGAGGGTDTQYF
>TRBJ2-1|NA|14|TRBD1|TRBV19
TGTGCCAGTGGGAGACAGGGCTCCCACAATGAGCAGTTCTTC
CASGRQGSHNEQFF
>TRBJ1-5|NA|14|TRBD1|TRBV27
TGTGCCACCTCGGACAGGGATAGCAATCAGCCCCAGCATTTT
CATSDRDSNQPQHF
>TRBJ1-2|NA|13|TRBD1|TRBV5-1
TGCGCCAGCAGCTTGGATAGGGGGCATGGCTACACCTTC
CASSLDRGHGYTF
>TRBJ2-2|NA|14|NA|TRBV2
TGTGCCAGCAGTGCGTTGGAGAACACCGGGGAGCTGTTTTTT
CASSALENTGELFF
>TRBJ1-5|NA|14|NA|TRBV27
TGTGCCAGCAGCCCGGGACGGGCTAATCAGCCCCAGCATTTT
CASSPGRANQPQHF
>TRBJ2-2|few|16|TRBD1|TRBV11-2
TGTGCCAGCAGCTTAGGGGCTAGGGGGCGCGCCGGGGAGCTGTTTTTT
CASSLGARGRAGELFF
>TRBJ1-1|NA|16|TRBD1|TRBV6-6
TGTGCCAGCATCCCGGGACAGGGGGCATGGAACACTGAAGCTTTCTTT
CASIPGQGAWNTEAFF
>TRBJ2-1|NA|14|NA|TRBV6-1
TGTGCCAGCAGGAACCCCAGCTCCTACAATGAGCAGTTCTTC
CASRNPSSYNEQFF
>TRBJ2-7|NA|14|NA|TRBV6-5
TGTGCCAGCAGTTACAGCGGTAGCTCCTACGAGCAGTACTTC
CASSYSGSSYEQYF